The rows below give T cell receptor beta chains drawn from one sample of a study of T cells in Graves' hyperthyroidism and ophthalmopathy. From the multiplex PCR reads, TCRdb called clonotypes with MiXCR, one entry per CDR3 protein. The sample lists about 610,000 distinct CDR3 sequences, more than 15% seen once, with about 3.5% in the top ten. Sequencing used blood. The receptor set was obtained from a woman aged 40 to 50 with Graves' ophthalmopathy. Each CDR3 is given with its conserved first and last residue. D genes are given only for firm matches. Not every row has a clone size; where given, it reads once, few, many or a size class.

v_call: TRBV4-1; d_call: .; j_call: TRBJ2-1; clone_size: .; cdr3_aa: CASSQGVRLTYNEQFF; cdr3_nt: TGCGCCAGCAGCCAAGGGGTGAGGCTAACCTACAATGAGCAGTTCTTC
v_call: TRBV6-1; d_call: .; j_call: TRBJ1-4; clone_size: many; cdr3_aa: CASNNGRGEKLFF; cdr3_nt: TGTGCCAGCAATAACGGGAGAGGGGAAAAACTGTTTTTT
v_call: TRBV2; d_call: TRBD2; j_call: TRBJ2-5; clone_size: many; cdr3_aa: CASGAGGPSETQYF; cdr3_nt: TGTGCCAGCGGTGCGGGAGGGCCCTCAGAGACCCAGTACTTC
v_call: TRBV19; d_call: TRBD1; j_call: TRBJ1-2; clone_size: once; cdr3_aa: CASRGQGDGYTF; cdr3_nt: TGTGCCAGTAGAGGACAGGGGGATGGCTACACCTTC
v_call: TRBV11-2; d_call: .; j_call: TRBJ2-3; clone_size: many; cdr3_aa: CASSQGQATDTQYF; cdr3_nt: TGTGCCAGCAGCCAAGGCCAGGCGACAGATACGCAGTATTTT
v_call: TRBV4-1; d_call: TRBD2; j_call: TRBJ2-1; clone_size: few; cdr3_aa: CASSQGAGGGNEQFF; cdr3_nt: TGCGCCAGCAGCCAAGGAGCGGGAGGAGGCAATGAGCAGTTCTTC
v_call: TRBV11-2; d_call: .; j_call: TRBJ2-1; clone_size: many; cdr3_aa: CASSLDLELSYNEQFF; cdr3_nt: TGTGCCAGCAGCTTAGATCTGGAGCTATCCTACAATGAGCAGTTCTTC
v_call: TRBV15; d_call: .; j_call: TRBJ2-7; clone_size: few; cdr3_aa: CATSKGGLYEQYF; cdr3_nt: TGTGCCACCAGCAAGGGGGGGCTCTACGAGCAGTACTTC
v_call: TRBV11-2; d_call: .; j_call: TRBJ2-7; clone_size: .; cdr3_aa: CASSRGGSRYEQYF; cdr3_nt: TGTGCCAGCAGCCGCGGGGGCTCTCGCTACGAGCAGTACTTC
v_call: TRBV5-1; d_call: .; j_call: TRBJ2-3; clone_size: many; cdr3_aa: CASSLDGGSHTDTQYF; cdr3_nt: TGCGCCAGCAGCTTGGACGGGGGATCACACACAGATACGCAGTATTTT
v_call: TRBV11-2; d_call: .; j_call: TRBJ1-6; clone_size: many; cdr3_aa: CASSLGRIGRAGSPLHF; cdr3_nt: TGTGCCAGCAGCTTAGGGAGAATCGGCAGGGCCGGGTCACCCCTCCACTTT
v_call: TRBV4-1; d_call: TRBD2; j_call: TRBJ2-1; clone_size: .; cdr3_aa: CASSHDTRTSGDNNEQFF; cdr3_nt: TGCGCCAGCAGCCATGATACCCGGACTAGCGGGGATAACAATGAGCAGTTCTTC
v_call: TRBV10-3; d_call: TRBD1; j_call: TRBJ1-2; clone_size: few; cdr3_aa: CAISGQGDYGYTF; cdr3_nt: TGTGCCATCAGTGGTCAGGGGGACTATGGCTACACCTTC
v_call: TRBV20-1; d_call: TRBD1; j_call: TRBJ1-5; clone_size: .; cdr3_aa: CSASGGTGYYQPQHF; cdr3_nt: TGCAGTGCTAGTGGGGGGACAGGGTATTATCAGCCCCAGCATTTT
v_call: TRBV6-6; d_call: .; j_call: TRBJ1-4; clone_size: .; cdr3_aa: CASSYGTFGEKLFF; cdr3_nt: TGTGCCAGCAGTTACGGGACCTTTGGTGAAAAACTGTTTTTT
v_call: TRBV29-1; d_call: .; j_call: TRBJ2-2; clone_size: .; cdr3_aa: CSVAGTHNTGELFF; cdr3_nt: TGCAGCGTTGCAGGGACACATAACACCGGGGAGCTGTTTTTT